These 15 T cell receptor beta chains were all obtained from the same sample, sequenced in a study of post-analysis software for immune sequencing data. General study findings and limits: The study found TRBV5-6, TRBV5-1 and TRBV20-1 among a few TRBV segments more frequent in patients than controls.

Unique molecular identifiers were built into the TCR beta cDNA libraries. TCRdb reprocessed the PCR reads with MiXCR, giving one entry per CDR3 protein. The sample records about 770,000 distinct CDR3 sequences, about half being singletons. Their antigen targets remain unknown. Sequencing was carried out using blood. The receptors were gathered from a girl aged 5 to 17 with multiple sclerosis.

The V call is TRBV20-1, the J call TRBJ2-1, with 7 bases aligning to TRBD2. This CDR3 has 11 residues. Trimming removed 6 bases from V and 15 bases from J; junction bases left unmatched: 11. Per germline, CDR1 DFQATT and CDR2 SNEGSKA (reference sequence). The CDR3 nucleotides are TGCAGTGCCACGCCGGGACTACGGTCGTTCTTC. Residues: CSATPGLRSFF.

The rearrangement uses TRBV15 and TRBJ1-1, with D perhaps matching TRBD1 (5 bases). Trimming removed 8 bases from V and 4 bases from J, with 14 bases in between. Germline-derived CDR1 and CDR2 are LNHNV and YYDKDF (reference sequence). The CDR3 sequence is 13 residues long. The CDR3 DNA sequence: TGTGCCACCGTCGGGGCGGGGGGCACTGAAGCTTTCTTT. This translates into CATVGAGGTEAFF.

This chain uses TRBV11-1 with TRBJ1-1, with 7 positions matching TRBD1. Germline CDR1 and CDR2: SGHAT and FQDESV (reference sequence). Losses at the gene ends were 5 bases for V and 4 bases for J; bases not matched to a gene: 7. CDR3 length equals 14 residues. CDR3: CASSVHRGGTEAFF. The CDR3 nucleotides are TGTGCCAGCAGCGTGCACAGGGGTGGCACTGAAGCTTTCTTT.

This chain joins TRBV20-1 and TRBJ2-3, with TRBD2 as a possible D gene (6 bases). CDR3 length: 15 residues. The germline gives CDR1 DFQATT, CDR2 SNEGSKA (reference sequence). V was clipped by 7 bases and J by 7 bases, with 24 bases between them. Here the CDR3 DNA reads TGCAGTGTTACCTTGGGCGCGGGAAGGGGTTATACGCAGTATTTT. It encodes CSVTLGAGRGYTQYF.

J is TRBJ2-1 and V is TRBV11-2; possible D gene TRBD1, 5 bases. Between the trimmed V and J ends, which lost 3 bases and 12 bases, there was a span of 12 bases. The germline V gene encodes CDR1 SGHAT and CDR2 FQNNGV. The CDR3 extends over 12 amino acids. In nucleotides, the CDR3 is TGTGCCAGCAGCTTCATGGGGCCGCTGCAGTTCTTC. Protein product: CASSFMGPLQFF. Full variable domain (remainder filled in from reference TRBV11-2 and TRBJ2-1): EAGVAQSPRYKIIEKRQSVAFWCNPISGHATLYWYQQILGQGPKLLIQFQNNGVVDDSQLPKDRFSAERLKGVDSTLKIQPAKLEDSAVYLCASSFMGPLQFFGPGTRLTVL.

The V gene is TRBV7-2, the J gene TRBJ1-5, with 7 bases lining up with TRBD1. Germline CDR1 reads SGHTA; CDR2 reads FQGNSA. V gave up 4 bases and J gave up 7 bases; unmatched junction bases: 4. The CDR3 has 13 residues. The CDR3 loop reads CASSSQGYQPQHF. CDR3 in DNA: TGTGCCAGCAGCTCACAGGGGTACCAGCCCCAGCATTTT.

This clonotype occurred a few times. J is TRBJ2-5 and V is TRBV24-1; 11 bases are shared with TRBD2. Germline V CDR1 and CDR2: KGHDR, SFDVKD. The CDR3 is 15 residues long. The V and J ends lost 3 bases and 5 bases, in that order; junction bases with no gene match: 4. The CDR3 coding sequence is TGTGCCACCAGTGATACTAGCGGGAGACGGGAGACCCAGTACTTC. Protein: CATSDTSGRRETQYF.

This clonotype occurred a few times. Here the CDR3 DNA reads TGTGCCAGCAGCCAAGATCAATACAATGAGCAGTTCTTC. This translates into CASSQDQYNEQFF. The chain couples TRBV4-2 to TRBJ2-1, with no clear D. The CDR3 spans 13 residues. The germline gives CDR1 LGHNA, CDR2 YNFKEQ. V was pared by 0 bases and J by 4 bases, with 4 bases between.

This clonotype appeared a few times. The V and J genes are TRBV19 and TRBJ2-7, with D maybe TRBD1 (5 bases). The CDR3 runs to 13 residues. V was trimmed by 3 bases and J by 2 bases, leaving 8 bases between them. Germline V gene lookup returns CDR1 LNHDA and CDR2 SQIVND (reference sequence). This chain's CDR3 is CASSIEDTYEQYF. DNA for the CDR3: TGTGCCAGTAGTATTGAGGACACCTACGAGCAGTACTTC.

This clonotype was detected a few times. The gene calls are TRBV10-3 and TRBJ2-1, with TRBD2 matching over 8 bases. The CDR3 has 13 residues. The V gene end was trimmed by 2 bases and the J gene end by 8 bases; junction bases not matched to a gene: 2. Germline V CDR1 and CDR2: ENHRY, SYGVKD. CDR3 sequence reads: CAISETSGYEQFF. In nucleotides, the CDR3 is TGTGCCATCAGTGAGACTAGCGGCTATGAGCAGTTCTTC.

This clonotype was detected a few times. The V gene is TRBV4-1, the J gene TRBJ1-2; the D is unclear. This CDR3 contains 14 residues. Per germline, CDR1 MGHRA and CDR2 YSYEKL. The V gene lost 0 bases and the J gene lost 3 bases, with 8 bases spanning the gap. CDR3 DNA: TGCGCCAGCAGCCAAGAAGGAATGCACTATGGCTACACCTTC. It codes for CASSQEGMHYGYTF.

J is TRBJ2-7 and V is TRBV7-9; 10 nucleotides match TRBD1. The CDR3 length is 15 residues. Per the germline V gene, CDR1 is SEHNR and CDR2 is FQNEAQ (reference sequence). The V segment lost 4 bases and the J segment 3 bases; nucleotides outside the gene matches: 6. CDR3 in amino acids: CASSSTTGGSYEQYF. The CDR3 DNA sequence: TGTGCCAGCAGCTCGACGACAGGGGGCAGCTACGAGCAGTACTTC.

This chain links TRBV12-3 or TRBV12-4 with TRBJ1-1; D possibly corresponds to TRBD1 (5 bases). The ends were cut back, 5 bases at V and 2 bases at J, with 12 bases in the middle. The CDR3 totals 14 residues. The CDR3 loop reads CASSPQGPNTEAFF. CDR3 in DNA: TGTGCCAGCAGTCCTCAGGGTCCAAACACTGAAGCTTTCTTT.

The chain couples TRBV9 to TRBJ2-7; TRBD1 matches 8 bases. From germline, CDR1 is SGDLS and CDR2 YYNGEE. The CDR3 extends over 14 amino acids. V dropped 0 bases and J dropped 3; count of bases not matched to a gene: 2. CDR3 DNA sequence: TGTGCCAGCAGCGTAGACGGGACAGGCTACGAGCAGTACTTC. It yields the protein CASSVDGTGYEQYF.

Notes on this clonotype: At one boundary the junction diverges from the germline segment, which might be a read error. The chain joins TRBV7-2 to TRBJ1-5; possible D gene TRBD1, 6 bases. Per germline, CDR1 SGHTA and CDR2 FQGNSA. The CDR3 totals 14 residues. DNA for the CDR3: TGCGCCAGCAGCTTAGGGGGTCCGGGTGTGCCCCAGCATTTT. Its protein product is CASSLGGPGVPQHF.